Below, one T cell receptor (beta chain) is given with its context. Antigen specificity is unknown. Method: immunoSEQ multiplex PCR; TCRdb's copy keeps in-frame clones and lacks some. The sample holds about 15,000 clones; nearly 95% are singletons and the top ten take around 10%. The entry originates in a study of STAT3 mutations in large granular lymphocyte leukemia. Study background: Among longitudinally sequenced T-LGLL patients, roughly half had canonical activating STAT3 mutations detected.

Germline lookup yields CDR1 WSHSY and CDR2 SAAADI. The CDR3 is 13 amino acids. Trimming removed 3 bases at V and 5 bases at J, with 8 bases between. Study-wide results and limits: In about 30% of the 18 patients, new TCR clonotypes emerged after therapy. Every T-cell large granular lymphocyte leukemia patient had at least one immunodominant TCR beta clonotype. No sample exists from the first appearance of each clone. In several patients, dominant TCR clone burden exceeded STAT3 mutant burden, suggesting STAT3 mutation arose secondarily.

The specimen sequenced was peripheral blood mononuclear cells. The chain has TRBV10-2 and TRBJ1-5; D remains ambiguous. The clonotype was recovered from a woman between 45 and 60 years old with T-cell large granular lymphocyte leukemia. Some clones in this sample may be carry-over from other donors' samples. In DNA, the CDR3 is TGCGCCAGCAGTGATACTAGGGATCAGCCCCAGCATTTT. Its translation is CASSDTRDQPQHF.